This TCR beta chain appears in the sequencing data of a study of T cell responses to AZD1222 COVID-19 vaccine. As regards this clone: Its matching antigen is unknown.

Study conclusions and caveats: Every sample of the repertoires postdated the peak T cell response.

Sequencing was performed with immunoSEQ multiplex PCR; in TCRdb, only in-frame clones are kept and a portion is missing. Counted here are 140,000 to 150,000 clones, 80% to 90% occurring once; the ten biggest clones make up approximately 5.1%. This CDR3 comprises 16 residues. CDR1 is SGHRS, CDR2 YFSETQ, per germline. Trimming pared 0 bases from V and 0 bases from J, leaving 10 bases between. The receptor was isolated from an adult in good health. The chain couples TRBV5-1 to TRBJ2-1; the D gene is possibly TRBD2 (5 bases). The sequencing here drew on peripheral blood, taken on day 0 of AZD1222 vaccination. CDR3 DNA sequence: TGCGCCAGCAGCTTGGGGACTCTGGTCTCCTACAATGAGCAGTTCTTC. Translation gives CASSLGTLVSYNEQFF.